These T cell receptor beta chains were read from a single sample in a study of T cells after yellow fever vaccination. TCRdb redid the calling of the 5' RACE reads with MiXCR, one entry per CDR3 protein. Of around 160,000 distinct CDR3 sequences listed, 6% to 7.5% are singletons. Sample: CD4+ T cells sorted from PBMCs, taken 5 days after the first yellow fever vaccination. All receptors come from a man aged 18 to 30 who received the YFV17D yellow fever vaccine. CDR3s include the opening cysteine and the closing phenylalanine or tryptophan. D genes are given only for firm matches. Part of the rows lack a size; the others show once, few, many or a class for expanded clones.

V gene	D gene	clone size	J gene	CDR3 DNA	CDR3 protein
TRBV14	TRBD1	few	TRBJ2-2	TGTGCCAGCAGCCAAGATATGAGGGGGCAAGTGAACACCGGGGAGCTGTTTTTT	CASSQDMRGQVNTGELFF
TRBV10-1	-	-	TRBJ2-7	TGCGCCAGCAGTGAGCCGGGCTACGAGCAGTACTTC	CASSEPGYEQYF
TRBV6-5	-	many	TRBJ2-3	TGTGCCAGCGGGGGCTCTACAGATACGCAGTATTTT	CASGGSTDTQYF
TRBV2	-	few	TRBJ2-3	TGTGCCAGCAGTGAAGAGGCTACAGATACGCAGTATTTT	CASSEEATDTQYF
TRBV7-9	-	-	TRBJ2-7	TGTGCCAGCAGCTCATCTTATGGGGCAGACACATACTACGAGCAGTACTTC	CASSSSYGADTYYEQYF
TRBV20-1	-	few	TRBJ1-1	TGCAGTGCCCCGGGACGGGTCAACACTGAAGCTTTCTTT	CSAPGRVNTEAFF
TRBV7-2	-	-	TRBJ2-7	TGTGCCAGCAGCTTAGGTGGAGGACTTACCTACGAGCAGTACTTC	CASSLGGGLTYEQYF
TRBV11-3	TRBD1	few	TRBJ1-1	TGTGCCAGCAGCTCGTCCGGGACAGGGGGCAACCCGCTTTACACTGAAGCTTTCTTT	CASSSSGTGGNPLYTEAFF
TRBV12-3/TRBV12-4	-	few	TRBJ2-1	TGTGCCAGCAGTTTAGTGACTGAGCAGTTCTTC	CASSLVTEQFF
TRBV4-3	-	many	TRBJ2-4	TGCGCCAGCAGCCAAGAGGGGACTCCAAAAAACATTCAGTACTTC	CASSQEGTPKNIQYF
TRBV10-3	-	few	TRBJ1-1	TGTGCCATCAGTGAGGGGCCGAACACTGAAGCTTTCTTT	CAISEGPNTEAFF
TRBV5-1	TRBD1	few	TRBJ2-2	TGCGCCAGCAGCAGACGACAGGGAAACACCGGGGAGCTGTTTTTT	CASSRRQGNTGELFF
TRBV2	-	many	TRBJ1-1	TGTGCCACCCGGAACACGGGACGCAGGAACACTGAAGCTTTCTTT	CATRNTGRRNTEAFF
TRBV6-1	-	few	TRBJ1-2	TGTGCCAGCAGTGAATTTTCCGGGCAGGGGATCGGCTACACCTTC	CASSEFSGQGIGYTF
TRBV5-6	-	few	TRBJ2-7	TGTGCCAGCAGCTTGTATGGCGAGCAGTACTTC	CASSLYGEQYF
TRBV7-2	TRBD1	few	TRBJ2-5	TGTGCCAGCAGCCTTGGACAGGGCGGTTGGGAGACCCAGTACTTC	CASSLGQGGWETQYF
TRBV6-4	-	medium-sized	TRBJ2-7	TGTGCCAGCAGTGACATCGGAGACAGTCACGAGCAGTACTTC	CASSDIGDSHEQYF